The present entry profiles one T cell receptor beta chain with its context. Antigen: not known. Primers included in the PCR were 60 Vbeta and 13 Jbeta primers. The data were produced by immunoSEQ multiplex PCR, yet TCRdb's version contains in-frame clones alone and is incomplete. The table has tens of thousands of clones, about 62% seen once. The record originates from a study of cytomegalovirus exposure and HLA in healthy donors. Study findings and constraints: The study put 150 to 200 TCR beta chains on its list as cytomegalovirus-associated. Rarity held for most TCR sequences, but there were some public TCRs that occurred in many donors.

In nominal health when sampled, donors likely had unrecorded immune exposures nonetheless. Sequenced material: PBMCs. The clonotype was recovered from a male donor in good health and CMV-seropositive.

CDR3 sequence (DNA): TGTGCCAGCAGTTCCGGGTCTAATGAAAAACTGTTTTTT. This encodes CASSSGSNEKLFF. The chain employs TRBV13 and TRBJ1-4, with no clear D. The CDR3 is 13 residues long. Trimming pared 6 bases from V and 3 bases from J, leaving 8 bases between. Germline V gene sequence: CDR1 PRHDT, CDR2 FYEKMQ (reference sequence).